These 22 T cell receptor beta chains share one sample of origin, sequenced in a study of regulatory T cells in long-lasting Graves disease. Stated time point: newly diagnosed GD, antithyroid drugs for less than 3 months. RNA from PBMCs was the source of the TCR library. Sequencing libraries for TCR beta were prepared with iRepertoire HTBI primers and Arm-PCR of CDR3 regions. TCRdb passed the multiplex PCR reads through MiXCR, listing each CDR3 protein once. The table lists 410,000 or so distinct CDR3 sequences, under 15% of them singletons. These same records also appear under a second study, on T cells in Graves' hyperthyroidism and ophthalmopathy.

The sample was peripheral blood mononuclear cells (PBMCs), taken at new diagnosis, from a patient treated with antithyroid drugs. The receptors derive from a woman aged 25 to 39 with Graves disease.

Here the CDR3 DNA reads TGTGCCAGCAGTTACGGCCACGAGGTAGCTGGCGAGCAGTTCTTC. It encodes CASSYGHEVAGEQFF. J is TRBJ2-1 and V is TRBV6-5; D gene unclear. CDR1 and CDR2 from the germline V gene are MNHEY and SVGAGI. The CDR3 has 15 amino acids. The ends were cut back, 2 bases at V and 10 bases at J, with 18 bases in the middle.

This clonotype was seen at least ten times. This chain links TRBV11-2 with TRBJ2-2; possible D gene TRBD2, 6 bases. The CDR3 contains 14 residues. V dropped 2 bases and J dropped 8 bases, with 12 bases sitting between them. Germline V CDR1 and CDR2: SGHAT, FQNNGV. Here the CDR3 DNA reads TGTGCCAGCAGCTTAAGGAGGGGTTCAGGGGAGCTGTTTTTT. Encoded protein: CASSLRRGSGELFF.

In this sample, this clonotype turned up a few times. V is TRBV10-2 and J is TRBJ2-5; D unresolved. Per germline, CDR1 WSHSY and CDR2 SAAADI. The CDR3 has 14 amino acids. The V end lost 2 bases, the J end lost 4 bases, and 11 bases lay between the germline ends. The CDR3 sequence: CASSELSTGETQYF. CDR3 in DNA: TGCGCCAGCAGTGAGCTGTCGACGGGAGAGACCCAGTACTTC.

This clonotype has a handful of counts. The chain uses TRBV18 and TRBJ1-4; possible D gene TRBD1, 6 bases. CDR3 length: 14 residues. Germline CDR1 and CDR2: KGHSH and LQKENI. V lost 3 bases and J lost 8, with 13 bases in between. This CDR3 is CASSPPIQGEKLFF. The CDR3 nucleotides read TGTGCCAGCTCACCCCCCATCCAGGGGGAAAAACTGTTTTTT.

This clonotype occurred many times. The genes are TRBV24-1 and TRBJ2-5; 9 positions agree with TRBD1. V dropped 1 base and J dropped 4; count of bases not matched to a gene: 3. Germline loops: CDR1 KGHDR, CDR2 SFDVKD. The CDR3 runs 15 residues. The CDR3 DNA follows: TGTGCCACCAGTGATTTCGGACAGGGGAGAGAGACCCAGTACTTC. This sequence encodes CATSDFGQGRETQYF.

This chain links TRBV6-2 or TRBV6-3 with TRBJ2-5; D is perhaps TRBD1 (6 bases). V lost 7 bases and J lost 2, with 11 bases in between. CDR1 is MNHEY, CDR2 SVGEGT, per germline. This CDR3 spans 13 amino acids. The CDR3 region has the DNA TGTGCCAGCAACCCGACAGGACAAGAGACCCAGTACTTC. Encoded protein: CASNPTGQETQYF.

This clonotype was recorded at least ten times. This chain joins TRBV9 and TRBJ2-3; D is perhaps TRBD1 (5 bases). The germline V gene encodes CDR1 SGDLS and CDR2 YYNGEE. This CDR3 contains 15 residues. Trimming shortened V by 0 bases and J by 1 base, and 9 bases separated the two germline ends. DNA of the CDR3: TGTGCCAGCAGCGTAGCCCCAGGGCGCACAGATACGCAGTATTTT. It is translated as CASSVAPGRTDTQYF. Full variable domain (outside the CDR3, taken from reference TRBV9 and TRBJ2-3): DSGVTQTPKHLITATGQRVTLRCSPRSGDLSVYWYQQSLDQGLQFLIQYYNGEERAKGNILERFSAQQFPDLHSELNLSSLELGDSALYFCASSVAPGRTDTQYFGPGTRLTVL.

This clonotype has more than one count but fewer than ten. The J gene is TRBJ2-7, the V gene TRBV4-2; TRBD2 matches at 11 bases. J was trimmed by 3 bases and V by 0 bases; bases with no gene match: 4. Germline CDR1 and CDR2: LGHNA and YNFKEQ. This CDR3 has 16 residues. CDR3 protein: CASSQEVAGGFYEQYF. In DNA, the CDR3 is TGTGCCAGCAGCCAAGAGGTAGCGGGAGGGTTCTACGAGCAGTACTTC.

This clonotype appeared many times. The V and J genes are TRBV12-3 or TRBV12-4 and TRBJ1-6, with unresolved D. V was shortened by 5 bases and J by 0 bases, with 14 bases between the two germline ends. There are 17 residues in the CDR3. CDR3 nucleotide sequence: TGTGCCAGCAGTCTAACACGCCCGAGCTCCTATAATTCACCCCTCCACTTT. It is translated as CASSLTRPSSYNSPLHF.

The V gene is TRBV20-1, the J gene TRBJ2-7, with 8 bases identical to TRBD2. In germline, CDR1 is DFQATT, CDR2 SNEGSKA (reference sequence). The V gene end was trimmed by 0 bases and the J gene end by 0 bases; junction bases not matched to a gene: 4. The length of the CDR3 is 15 residues. The CDR3 DNA is TGCAGTGCTAGAGATCGGGGGGGGGTCTCCTACGAGCAGTACTTC. Its protein product is CSARDRGGVSYEQYF.

The chain employs TRBV7-2 and TRBJ1-5; a weak D match, TRBD1 (6 bases). CDR1 is SGHTA and CDR2 is FQGNSA in the germline V gene. The CDR3 consists of 17 residues. Trimming shortened V by 5 bases and J by 4 bases, and 21 bases separated the two germline ends. CDR3: CASSLDPYRESNQPQHF. The CDR3, as DNA: TGTGCCAGCAGCCTAGATCCCTACAGGGAATCGAATCAGCCCCAGCATTTT.

The table lists this clonotype with many counts. The rearrangement uses TRBV20-1 and TRBJ1-1; D call uncertain. Germline values: CDR1 DFQATT, CDR2 SNEGSKA (reference sequence). Trimming shortened V by 1 base and J by 0 bases, and 12 bases separated the two germline ends. The CDR3 has 15 amino acids. The chain's CDR3 is CSARAARPLNTEAFF. The DNA for the CDR3 is TGCAGTGCTAGAGCCGCCAGGCCTCTGAACACTGAAGCTTTCTTT.

A remark on this clonotype: No conserved phenylalanine or tryptophan ends this CDR3, so it is likely a read error. This chain joins TRBV30 and TRBJ1-5; 9 nucleotides align to TRBD1. Looked up from germline, CDR1 is GTSNPN and CDR2 is SVGIG (reference sequence). Unmatched junction bases numbered 6, after V lost 3 bases and J lost 0 bases. The CDR3 consists of 16 residues. CDR3 bases: TGTGCCTGGAGGGACAGGGGTCGGGCTAGCAATCAGCCCCAGCATTCT. It specifies CAWRDRGRASNQPQHS.

The chain carries TRBV24-1 and TRBJ1-5, with D perhaps TRBD1 (6 bases). The CDR3 covers 16 residues. Germline CDR1 is KGHDR and CDR2 is SFDVKD. The V and J ends lost 11 bases and 0 bases respectively, with 19 bases between them. The CDR3 loop is CAIRSQGRNSNQPQHF. The CDR3 nucleotides are TGTGCCATCCGGTCGCAGGGGCGAAATAGCAATCAGCCCCAGCATTTT.

This rearrangement joins TRBV11-3 to TRBJ2-1, with 10 bases that match TRBD2. From germline, CDR1 is SGHNT and CDR2 YENEEA. V was pared by 5 bases and J by 9 bases, with 7 bases of the junction left unmatched. CDR3 length: 14 amino acids. The CDR3 coding sequence is TGTGCCAGCAGCGTAAGCGGGAGGGCCGTTGAGCAGTTCTTC. Encoded protein: CASSVSGRAVEQFF.

This rearrangement joins TRBV10-2 to TRBJ1-6; D call uncertain. The CDR3 is 14 amino acids. Between the trimmed V and J ends, which lost 2 bases and 9 bases, there was a span of 11 bases. Germline-derived CDR1 and CDR2 are WSHSY and SAAADI. In DNA, the CDR3 is TGCGCCAGCAGTGAGAGGGCCAGAGGTTCACCCCTCCACTTT. Translated: CASSERARGSPLHF.

This clonotype was detected many times. The CDR3 reads CASSRDRASEAFF. In DNA, the CDR3 is TGTGCCAGCAGCCGGGACAGGGCTTCTGAAGCTTTCTTT. The chain recombines TRBV7-3 with TRBJ1-1; 9 bases map to TRBD1. This CDR3 is 13 amino acids long. With V trimmed by 5 bases and J by 6 bases, 4 bases remained unmatched. Germline CDR1 SGHTA, CDR2 FQGTGA.

This clonotype was seen a few times. This chain links TRBV28 with TRBJ1-6; D is uncertain. Germline values: CDR1 MDHEN, CDR2 SYDVKM. Trimming took 6 bases from V and 8 from J, leaving 14 bases between them. The CDR3 runs 14 residues. The CDR3 spells CASSPLKVYSPLHF. The CDR3 DNA reads as TGTGCCAGCAGCCCACTTAAGGTTTATTCACCCCTCCACTTT. The whole variable domain, filled in from reference TRBV28 and TRBJ1-6, reads DVKVTQSSRYLVKRTGEKVFLECVQDMDHENMFWYRQDPGLGLRLIYFSYDVKMKEKGDIPEGYSVSREKKERFSLILESASTNQTSMYLCASSPLKVYSPLHFGNGTRLTVT.

This clonotype has ten or more counts. The chain is built from TRBV4-1 and TRBJ2-1, with 7 bases that match TRBD2. CDR1 and CDR2 from the germline V gene are MGHRA and YSYEKL. Losses at the gene ends were 3 bases for V and 7 bases for J; bases not matched to a gene: 18. CDR3 size: 18 residues. DNA for the CDR3: TGCGCCAGCAGCCACTCGGGGGGTCGCCTCTTGAGGGGTAATGAGCAGTTCTTC. It translates to CASSHSGGRLLRGNEQFF.

V and J are TRBV10-1 and TRBJ1-1, with a possible D match to TRBD1 (6 bases). V was pared by 0 bases and J by 3 bases, with 8 bases between. The germline CDR1 and CDR2 sequences are WNHNN and SYGVQD (reference sequence). The CDR3 runs 14 residues. In DNA, the CDR3 is TGCGCCAGCAGTGAGTCGGGGGCACACACTGAAGCTTTCTTT. This gives the protein CASSESGAHTEAFF.

At least ten counts were recorded for this clonotype. V gene TRBV27 combines with J gene TRBJ2-3; D is possibly TRBD1 (5 bases). The V end lost 6 bases, the J end lost 7 bases, and 11 bases lay between the germline ends. The CDR3 covers 12 residues. Germline loops: CDR1 MNHEY, CDR2 SMNVEV (reference sequence). CDR3 in amino acids: CASRSRVNTQYF. DNA of the CDR3: TGTGCCAGCAGATCCAGGGTAAATACGCAGTATTTT.

This clonotype showed up many times. The chain employs TRBV28 and TRBJ2-7; weak D call: TRBD2 (6 bases). CDR3 length: 15 amino acids. Germline values: CDR1 MDHEN, CDR2 SYDVKM. V lost 6 bases, J lost 0 bases, and 15 bases lay in between. The DNA for the CDR3 is TGTGCCAGCAGGCCCGGAGGGCAGTCCTCCTACGAGCAGTACTTC. It translates to CASRPGGQSSYEQYF. Combining the CDR3 with reference TRBV28 and TRBJ2-7 gives the whole variable domain DVKVTQSSRYLVKRTGEKVFLECVQDMDHENMFWYRQDPGLGLRLIYFSYDVKMKEKGDIPEGYSVSREKKERFSLILESASTNQTSMYLCASRPGGQSSYEQYFGPGTRLTVT.